Listed here are 25 T cell receptor beta chains from one sample, sequenced in a study of metastatic and nonmetastatic thyroid tumors. Each patient came to thyroid surgery without any prior treatment (of any kind). TCRdb re-called the PCR reads with MiXCR. The table records tens of thousands of clones, approximately 15% of them present only once. Sequenced: blood. These receptors were taken from a female donor with papillary thyroid cancer or a benign thyroid nodule (not recorded which). Some clones in this sample may be carry-over from other donors' samples.

The genes are TRBV20-1 and TRBJ1-5, with 10 bases aligning to TRBD1. Germline CDR1 reads DFQATT; CDR2 reads SNEGSKA (reference sequence). Trimming at V came to 6 bases and at J to 11 bases, leaving 10 bases not matched to a gene. The CDR3 loop spans 13 amino acids. The CDR3 nucleotides read TGCAGTGCAAGACAGGGGGCGGGTTTGGCCCAGCATTTT. It yields the protein CSARQGAGLAQHF.

This clone has a count of ten or more. The gene calls are TRBV5-6 and TRBJ1-4; D possibly corresponds to TRBD1 (5 bases). This CDR3 spans 11 amino acids. CDR1 is SGHDT and CDR2 is YYEEEE in the germline V gene. The V end lost 4 bases, the J end lost 12 bases, and 10 bases lay between the germline ends. The CDR3: CASSAREQLFF. The CDR3 DNA sequence: TGTGCCAGCAGCGCCAGGGAGCAACTGTTTTTT. The whole variable domain, filled in from reference TRBV5-6 and TRBJ1-4, reads DAGVTQSPTHLIKTRGQQVTLRCSPKSGHDTVSWYQQALGQGPQFIFQYYEEEERQRGNFPDRFSGHQFPNYSSELNVNALLLGDSALYLCASSAREQLFFGSGTQLSVL.

This clone was counted ten times or more. The chain combines TRBV20-1 with TRBJ1-1; 9 bases map to TRBD1. Losses at the gene ends were 2 bases for V and 4 bases for J; bases not matched to a gene: 11. The CDR3 has 16 amino acids. Germline values: CDR1 DFQATT, CDR2 SNEGSKA (reference sequence). Written as DNA, the CDR3 is TGCAGTGCTAGACCCATGACAGGGGGAAAGATCACTGAAGCTTTCTTT. Encoded protein: CSARPMTGGKITEAFF.

V gene TRBV5-1 combines with J gene TRBJ1-4; D gene uncertain. Trimming took 1 base from V and 0 from J, leaving 4 bases between them. The CDR3 totals 14 residues. CDR1 is SGHRS, CDR2 YFSETQ, per germline. The CDR3, as DNA: TGCGCCAGCAGCTTGACAGCAACTAATGAAAAACTGTTTTTT. Protein sequence: CASSLTATNEKLFF.

This clone was recorded many times. The V and J genes are TRBV24-1 and TRBJ2-5, with unresolved D. Between the trimmed V and J ends, which lost 5 bases and 2 bases, there was a span of 11 bases. This CDR3 spans 14 amino acids. Germline V gives CDR1 KGHDR, CDR2 SFDVKD. CDR3 in amino acids: CATSVGDSQETQYF. The CDR3 nucleotides are TGTGCCACCAGTGTGGGTGATAGTCAAGAGACCCAGTACTTC.

The V gene is TRBV28, the J gene TRBJ1-6, with a weak D call TRBD1 (6 bases). From germline, CDR1 is MDHEN and CDR2 SYDVKM. V was pared by 5 bases and J by 7 bases, with 18 bases between. The CDR3 extends over 16 amino acids. The CDR3 nucleotides read TGTGCCAGCAGTAAGACTAAACAGGGACAAAATTCACCCCTCCACTTT. It encodes CASSKTKQGQNSPLHF. Supplemented by reference TRBV28 and TRBJ1-6, the full variable domain reads DVKVTQSSRYLVKRTGEKVFLECVQDMDHENMFWYRQDPGLGLRLIYFSYDVKMKEKGDIPEGYSVSREKKERFSLILESASTNQTSMYLCASSKTKQGQNSPLHFGNGTRLTVT.

This clone was recorded at least ten times. The chain joins TRBV28 to TRBJ2-5, with D perhaps TRBD2 (6 bases). The CDR3 extends over 14 amino acids. Trimming removed 7 bases from V and 1 base from J, with 13 bases in between. Germline V gene lookup returns CDR1 MDHEN and CDR2 SYDVKM. CDR3 DNA sequence: TGTGCCAGCAACGGAGGGTTGGGCCAAGAGACCCAGTACTTC. Encoded protein: CASNGGLGQETQYF.

This clone was counted ten times or more. CDR3 bases: TGTGCCAGCAGTAGTGATGTTAGCGGGAGGGTAAACGAGCAGTACTTC. Encoded protein: CASSSDVSGRVNEQYF. This chain joins TRBV6-1 and TRBJ2-7; 11 nucleotides align to TRBD2. The CDR3 is 16 residues long. Germline loops: CDR1 MNHNS, CDR2 SASEGT. Losses at the gene ends were 5 bases for V and 5 bases for J; bases not matched to a gene: 11.

This clone has a count of ten or more. This chain joins TRBV2 and TRBJ1-1; no clear D gene. CDR1 and CDR2 (germline): SNHLY, FYNNEI. The CDR3 spans 12 residues. V was clipped by 6 bases and J by 7 bases, with 12 bases between them. CDR3: CASSVSKSEAFF. CDR3 sequence (DNA): TGTGCCAGCAGCGTAAGCAAGAGTGAAGCTTTCTTT. The whole variable domain, remainder taken from reference TRBV2 and TRBJ1-1, is EPEVTQTPSHQVTQMGQEVILRCVPISNHLYFYWYRQILGQKVEFLVSFYNNEISEKSEIFDDQFSVERPDGSNFTLKIRSTKLEDSAMYFCASSVSKSEAFFGQGTRLTVV.

This clone was detected many times. This sequence joins TRBV15 and TRBJ1-1; D unresolved. V dropped 0 bases and J dropped 4 bases, with 6 bases sitting between them. Germline V gene data show CDR1 as LNHNV and CDR2 as YYDKDF (reference sequence). CDR3 size: 13 residues. CDR3 coding DNA: TGTGCCACCAGCAGAGAGAGAATCACTGAAGCTTTCTTT. Translation: CATSRERITEAFF.

In its sample, this clone was seen many times. A junction boundary mismatches the germline segment, possibly from a read error. In nucleotides, the CDR3 is TGTGCCAGCAGAGAAGGGGATTACCAGCCCCAGCATTTT. This translates into CASREGDYQPQHF. The chain uses TRBV6-1 and TRBJ1-5, with a possible D match to TRBD1 (5 bases). Germline V gene sequence: CDR1 MNHNS, CDR2 SASEGT. The CDR3 runs 13 residues.

Many counts were recorded for this clone. A read error is possible here, since a much larger clone lies one base away. Other nucleotide sequences in the sample specify the same CDR3. The gene calls are TRBV6-1 and TRBJ1-5; D is ambiguous. CDR3 length: 13 amino acids. Germline CDR1 reads MNHNS; CDR2 reads SASEGT. CDR3 residues: CASRIDGNQPQHF. The CDR3 DNA follows: TGCGCCAGCAGAATAGACGGCAATCAGCCCCAGCATTTT.

This clone was picked up many times. V and J are TRBV20-1 and TRBJ1-1, with TRBD1 matching 9 bases. V lost 1 base to trimming and J lost 4 bases; unmatched junction nucleotides: 7. The CDR3 extends over 15 amino acids. Germline V lookup: CDR1 DFQATT, CDR2 SNEGSKA (reference sequence). CDR3 sequence (DNA): TGCAGTGCTAGAGCGGGGACAGGGTTTTCCACTGAAGCTTTCTTT. This gives the protein CSARAGTGFSTEAFF.

This clone was seen repeatedly, ten times or more. V usage is TRBV30 and J usage is TRBJ1-1, with no clear D. Trimming cost V 0 bases and J 5 bases, with 13 bases left between them. Germline assignment: CDR1 GTSNPN and CDR2 SVGIG (reference sequence). The CDR3 has 14 residues. In nucleotides, the CDR3 is TGTGCCTGGAGTGTACTTCGGGAAGATACTGAAGCTTTCTTT. This codes for CAWSVLREDTEAFF.

With regard to this clone: One end of the junction fails to match germline, which may point to a read error. The V gene is TRBV6-2 or TRBV6-3, the J gene TRBJ2-7; weak D call: TRBD1 (6 bases). This CDR3 contains 13 residues. CDR1 and CDR2 (germline): MNHEY, SVGEGT. CDR3 sequence: CASSPGEFYEHYF. The CDR3 coding sequence is TGTGCCAGCAGTCCAGGGGAGTTCTACGAGCATTACTTC.

This clone was counted ten times or more. The chain links TRBV12-3 or TRBV12-4 to TRBJ2-3; D is unclear. The CDR3 runs 13 residues. V lost 4 bases to trimming and J lost 5 bases, with 10 bases between them. CDR3 protein: CASSWTPRDTQYF. In DNA, the CDR3 is TGTGCCAGCAGTTGGACCCCGCGAGATACGCAGTATTTT.

This clone showed up many times. The chain employs TRBV5-4 and TRBJ1-6, with D uncertain. V was shortened by 3 bases and J by 7 bases, with 17 bases between the two germline ends. The CDR3 loop spans 16 amino acids. Germline assignment: CDR1 SGHNT and CDR2 YYREEE (reference sequence). In DNA form, the CDR3 reads TGTGCCAGCAGCTCGTCGAGTGGACGGGAAAATTCACCCCTCCACTTT. Amino acids: CASSSSSGRENSPLHF. The whole variable domain, remainder taken from reference TRBV5-4 and TRBJ1-6, is ETGVTQSPTHLIKTRGQQVTLRCSSQSGHNTVSWYQQALGQGPQFIFQYYREEENGRGNFPPRFSGLQFPNYSSELNVNALELDDSALYLCASSSSSGRENSPLHFGNGTRLTVT.

This clone has ten or more counts. This sequence joins TRBV9 and TRBJ1-4, with TRBD1 matching over 11 bases. CDR3 length: 18 amino acids. Germline V gene lookup returns CDR1 SGDLS and CDR2 YYNGEE. Trimming took 4 bases from V and 7 from J; bases not matched to a gene: 15. The CDR3 DNA is TGTGCCAGCAGCCCCCGACCTGGGACAGGGGGTGGGATTGAAAAACTGTTTTTT. Its translation: CASSPRPGTGGGIEKLFF.

This clone has at least ten counts. V and J are TRBV30 and TRBJ2-6; D is tentatively TRBD1 or TRBD2 (5 bases each). V was shortened by 3 bases and J by 2 bases, with 11 bases between the two germline ends. Germline values: CDR1 GTSNPN, CDR2 SVGIG (reference sequence). The CDR3 is made up of 15 amino acids. The CDR3 region is CAWRSGGPGANVLTF. CDR3 bases: TGTGCCTGGAGAAGTGGGGGTCCTGGGGCCAACGTCCTGACTTTC.

This clone was seen at least ten times. This sequence joins TRBV20-1 and TRBJ1-2; D gene uncertain. Germline values: CDR1 DFQATT, CDR2 SNEGSKA (reference sequence). Trimming pared 0 bases from V and 2 bases from J, leaving 7 bases between. CDR3 size: 13 residues. CDR3 DNA: TGCAGTGCTAGAGAACTGGGGAACTATGGCTACACCTTC. It specifies CSARELGNYGYTF.

The chain recombines TRBV5-1 with TRBJ2-5; a possible D gene is TRBD1 (5 bases). The V gene lost 6 bases and the J gene lost 4 bases, with 16 bases spanning the gap. The CDR3 consists of 14 residues. Germline values: CDR1 SGHRS, CDR2 YFSETQ. CDR3 protein: CASILAQGVETQYF. As DNA, the CDR3 is TGCGCCAGCATTCTTGCCCAGGGTGTAGAGACCCAGTACTTC.

In its sample, this clone was seen many times. V and J are TRBV7-3 and TRBJ1-5, with TRBD1 matching over 11 bases. Germline V gives CDR1 SGHTA, CDR2 FQGTGA. The J segment lost 2 bases and the V segment lost 0 bases, leaving 9 bases of the junction unmatched. The CDR3 is made up of 19 amino acids. CDR3 sequence: CASSLTRDRGTEGNQPQHF. In nucleotides, the CDR3 is TGTGCCAGCAGCTTAACACGGGACAGGGGGACTGAGGGCAATCAGCCCCAGCATTTT.

This clone was seen ten or more times. This chain links TRBV3-1 with TRBJ2-1; D is possibly TRBD1 or TRBD2 (5 bases each). This CDR3 region has 14 residues. Germline CDR1 is LGHDT and CDR2 is YNNKEL (reference sequence). Trimming removed 0 bases at V and 9 bases at J, with 12 bases between. In DNA form, the CDR3 reads TGTGCCAGCAGCCAAGATGGACGGGACCTTGAGCAGTTCTTC. It codes for CASSQDGRDLEQFF.

The genes are TRBV6-2 or TRBV6-3 and TRBJ2-7; no clear D gene. Germline loops: CDR1 MNHEY, CDR2 SVGEGT. The CDR3 is 14 residues long. Trimming stripped 8 bases from V and 5 bases from J, with 19 bases between. The CDR3 is CASSRALPRDEQYF. As DNA, the CDR3 is TGTGCCAGCTCCCGGGCCCTCCCCCGGGACGAGCAGTACTTC.

In the case of this clone: The junction departs from the called germline gene at one end, perhaps through a read error. The chain couples TRBV5-3 to TRBJ2-7; TRBD2 is a possible D gene (5 bases). TRBV5-3 belongs to the ORF category, with a function that is uncertain. This CDR3 contains 15 residues. Written as DNA, the CDR3 is TGTGCCATCAGGTCACTAGGAGGCCCCTCCCACGAGCAGTACTTC. Amino acids: CAIRSLGGPSHEQYF.